This T cell receptor beta chain was retrieved from a study of shared clonotypes between healthy human individuals. Across the whole study: CD8 memory received one plate per donor, CD8 naive two, CD4 memory three and CD4 naive three.

In regard to this clone: Antigen unknown.

The V end lost 5 bases, the J end lost 7 bases, and 12 bases lay between the germline ends. The CDR3 is 13 amino acids. Germline CDR1 reads SGHRS; CDR2 reads YFSETQ. Naive CD8 populations comprised CD45RO-negative cells positively selected for CCR7, excluding terminally differentiated effector memory CD45RA+ cells. General observations from the study: The study found approximately 5% of naive CD4 clonotypes shared across a few donors.

Assay execution took place at the deep level. The method was immunoSEQ multiplex PCR; TCRdb's version includes in-frame clones alone and lacks a portion of them. This sample yields more than 2 million clones, of which approximately 94% are seen a single time; roughly 1.1% belongs to the top ten. The chain uses TRBV5-1 and TRBJ1-4; no clear D. The specimen sequenced was naive CD8+ T cells sorted from blood. This clonotype was obtained from a man between 18 and 35 years old in good health. The CDR3 DNA reads TGCGCCAGCAGTTCTTTTCCGCTTGAAAAACTGTTTTTT. Its protein is CASSSFPLEKLFF.